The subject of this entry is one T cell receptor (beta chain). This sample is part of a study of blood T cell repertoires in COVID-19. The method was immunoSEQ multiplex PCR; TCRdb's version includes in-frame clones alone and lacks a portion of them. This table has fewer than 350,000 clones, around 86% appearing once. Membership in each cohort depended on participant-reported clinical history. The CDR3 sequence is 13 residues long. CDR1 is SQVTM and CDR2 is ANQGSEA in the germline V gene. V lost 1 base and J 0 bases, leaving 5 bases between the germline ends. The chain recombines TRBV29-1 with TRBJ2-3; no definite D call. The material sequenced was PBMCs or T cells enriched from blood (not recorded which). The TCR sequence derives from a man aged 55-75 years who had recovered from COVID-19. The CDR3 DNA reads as TGCAGCGTTGAAGTCAGGAGCACAGATACGCAGTATTTT. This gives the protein CSVEVRSTDTQYF.